This TCR beta chain was profiled in a study of blood T cell repertoires in COVID-19. How the authors handled the data: Cell counts per sample came from amplifying reference gene primers. Profiling relied on immunoSEQ multiplex PCR, and the TCRdb table lists in-frame clones only, not all of them. That table furnishes V, J and clone size, whereas the DNA furnished D and trimming. This sample has 200,000 to 250,000 clones; 65% to 90% occur once, and the top ten carry more than 8.5%. Trimming left V 5 bases short and J 0 bases short, with 13 bases between. The CDR3 sequence is 15 residues long. The V gene's germline CDR1 is KGHSH and CDR2 LQKENI.

J is TRBJ1-1 and V is TRBV18; D perhaps matches TRBD1 (6 bases). The sequence was obtained from a woman aged 50 to 65 with acute COVID-19. What was sequenced was PBMCs or T cells enriched from blood (not recorded which). The DNA of the CDR3 is TGTGCCAGCTCAGATCAGGGACAACTGAACACTGAAGCTTTCTTT. Its translation is CASSDQGQLNTEAFF.